This T cell receptor (beta chain) was captured in a study of blood T cells in healthy people across ages (dated by TCRdb to between 2014 and 2017). Describing the broader study: Template switching captured roughly one uniquely barcoded TCR beta cDNA molecule per two T cells in model experiments. Using deep sequencing normalized with unique cDNA molecular identifiers, the study measured how TCR beta repertoire diversity changes with age. Donors were grouped into four age groups: young (average approximately 16 years), middle-aged (roughly 40), aged (around 60) and long-lived (around 80). To avoid experimental bias, donors of different ages were randomly spread across the sequencing lanes. Using the same blood draw, the study looked at two additional independent replicas of 1 million unique cDNA reads for two donors, one aged 18 to 30 and the other aged 80 or older. What the work shows at the level of the full study, not this receptor alone: As age increased, observed TCR beta diversity per million T cells dropped in a roughly linear way, and a significant reduction was already evident by age about 40. Estimates of total diversity from one million sequenced T cells were regarded as lower bounds and underestimates. Because donor CMV infection status was unknown, age-related changes in expanded clonotypes were potentially confounded. Compared with the aged group, the long-lived group had more naive CD4+ T cells, fewer expanded clones and increased TCR diversity, suggesting age selection. Conclusive comparison of naive and antigen-experienced compartments was prevented by the profiling of bulk unsorted PBMCs. A strong correlation was found between observed TCR beta diversity and the percentage of naive T cells measured by flow cytometry.

In the case of this clonotype: What this receptor recognizes is not known. No much larger clone is present one base from it, and per-base qualities are unavailable.

Donors were a few dozen systemically healthy Caucasian individuals from Russia aged roughly 6 to 95 years. Each donor gave 8 to 10 milliliters of peripheral blood, drawn into EDTA-treated Vacutainer tubes. Ficoll-Paque density-gradient centrifugation was used to isolate PBMCs, with at least 6 million per sample. Trizol reagent was used to extract total RNA from the PBMCs, yielding at least 5.5 micrograms per sample. Naive CD45RAhigh/CD27high T cell percentages were measured by flow cytometry on a PBMC aliquot from every donor. The protocol used for the library was 5' RACE. The sequencer was an Illumina HiSeq 2500. A second 7 to 11 cycle PCR used a sample-barcoded 5' primer and a J-beta primer mix. A template-switch 5' adaptor carrying 12 random nucleotides introduced a unique molecular identifier onto each TCR beta cDNA molecule. Each sample yielded at least 2.5 million CDR3-containing paired-end reads. First-strand cDNA synthesis was performed from all RNA using the Mint cDNA synthesis kit, with priming by a TRBC-specific oligonucleotide. All cDNA was treated with uracil-DNA glycosylase and then went through a first 18-cycle PCR with the universal primers M1SS and BC2_uni_R. As for the authors' bioinformatics: For normalization, 1 million high-quality reads, each with a distinct molecular identifier, were randomly selected from each sample. Instead of being binned into consensus sequences, reads that shared molecular identifiers were thrown out. MiTCR, run with a Q25 quality threshold and the strictest error-elimination algorithm, handled CDR3 identification, clonotype clustering and error correction. Lower-bound total TCR beta diversity was estimated with a nonparametric unseen species model using Euler transformation. The public reads were reanalyzed by TCRdb: fastp trimming at Q25, MiXCR alignment, in-frame beta chains only. Rows are combined by CDR3 protein, so each entry shows the most common genes and DNA. The authors' filters were not applied to this entry. The sample table contains 1.2 million to 1.5 million distinct CDR3 sequences; only one count was recorded for roughly 40% of them. The leading ten clones occupy 7.9% of the sample.

The sequence derives from a woman aged 18-29 years in good health. The sequenced material came from blood.

The CDR3 here reads CSAALRLAGRIPYEQYF. The nucleotide sequence reads as follows: TGCAGTGCCGCTCTTCGACTAGCGGGAAGGATACCCTACGAGCAGTACTTC. Rearrangement joined TRBV20-1 to TRBJ2-7; 11 central nucleotides agree with TRBD2. V trim: 6 bases; J trim: 2 bases; unmatched bases: 15. From cysteine to phenylalanine, the CDR3 is 17 amino acids long. The retained sequence is limited to the CDR3, 51 bases, with the frame set at the first base. In the germline V gene (reference sequence), CDR1 corresponds to DFQATT and CDR2 to SNEGSKA.